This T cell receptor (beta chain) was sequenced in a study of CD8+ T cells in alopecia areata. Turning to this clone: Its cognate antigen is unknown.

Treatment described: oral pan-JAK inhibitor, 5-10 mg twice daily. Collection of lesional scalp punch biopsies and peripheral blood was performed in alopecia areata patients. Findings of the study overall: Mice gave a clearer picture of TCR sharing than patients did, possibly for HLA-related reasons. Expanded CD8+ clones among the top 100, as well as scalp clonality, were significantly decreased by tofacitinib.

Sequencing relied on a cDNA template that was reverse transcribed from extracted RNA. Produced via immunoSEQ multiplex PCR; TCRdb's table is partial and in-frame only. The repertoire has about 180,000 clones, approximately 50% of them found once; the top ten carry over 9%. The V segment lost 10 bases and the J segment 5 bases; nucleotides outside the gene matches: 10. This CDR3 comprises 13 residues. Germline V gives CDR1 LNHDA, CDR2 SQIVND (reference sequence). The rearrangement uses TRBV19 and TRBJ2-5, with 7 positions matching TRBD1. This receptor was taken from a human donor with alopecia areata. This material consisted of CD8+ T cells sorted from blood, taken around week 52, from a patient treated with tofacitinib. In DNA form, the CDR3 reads TGTGCCACCGAGGACAGGACACAGGAGACCCAGTACTTC. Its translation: CATEDRTQETQYF. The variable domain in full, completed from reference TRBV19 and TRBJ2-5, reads DGGITQSPKYLFRKEGQNVTLSCEQNLNHDAMYWYRQDPGQGLRLIYYSQIVNDFQKGDIAEGYSVSREKKESFPLTVTSAQKNPTAFYLCATEDRTQETQYFGPGTRLLVL.